This TCR beta chain was recorded in a study of T-cell reconstitution after alpha-beta-depleted transplantation in children. Study-wide points: Once a year had passed after transplant, T-cell counts and diversity came mostly from newly produced T cells. Roughly two months post-transplant, alpha-beta T cells reportedly originated from several hundred graft clones that had expanded.

V was clipped by 4 bases and J by 3 bases, with 9 bases between them. The CDR3 extends over 13 amino acids. Germline V gene lookup returns CDR1 SGHTA and CDR2 FQGTGA. Concerning this clonotype: What it recognizes is unknown.

Unique molecular identifiers featured in how the TCRbeta library was prepared. A single record per CDR3 protein comes from TCRdb applying MiXCR to the PCR reads. The repertoire includes 350,000 to 500,000 distinct CDR3 sequences, around two fifths of them detected once, and approximately 25% sits in the top ten. Sequenced here: PBMCs, sampled before TCRalphabeta/CD19-depleted stem cell transplant. This clonotype was sampled from a girl aged 2 to 9 with aplastic anemia, due to receive a stem cell transplant. The rearrangement links TRBV7-3 to TRBJ2-5; unclear D gene. The CDR3 spells CASSSPGEETQYF. Here the CDR3 DNA reads TGTGCCAGCAGCTCCCCAGGAGAAGAGACCCAGTACTTC.